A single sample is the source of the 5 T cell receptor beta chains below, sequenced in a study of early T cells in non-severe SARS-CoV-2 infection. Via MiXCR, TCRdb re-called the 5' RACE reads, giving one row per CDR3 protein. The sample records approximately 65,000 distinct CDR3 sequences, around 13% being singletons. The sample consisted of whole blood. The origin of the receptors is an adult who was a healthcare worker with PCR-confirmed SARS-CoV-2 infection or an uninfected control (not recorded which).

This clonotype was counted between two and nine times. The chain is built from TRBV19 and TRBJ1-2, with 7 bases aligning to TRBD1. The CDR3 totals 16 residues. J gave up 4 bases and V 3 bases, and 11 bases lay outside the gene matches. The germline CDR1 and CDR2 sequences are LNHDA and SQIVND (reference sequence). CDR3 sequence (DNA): TGTGCCAGTAGTATTCTTCAGGGGGAGTATGGCTATGGCTACACCTTC. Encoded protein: CASSILQGEYGYGYTF.

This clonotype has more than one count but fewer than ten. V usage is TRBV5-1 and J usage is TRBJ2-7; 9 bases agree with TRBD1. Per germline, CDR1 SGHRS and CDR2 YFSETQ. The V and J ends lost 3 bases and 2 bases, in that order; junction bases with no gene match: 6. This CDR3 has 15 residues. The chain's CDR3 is CASSWGTGNTYEQYF. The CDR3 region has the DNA TGCGCCAGCAGCTGGGGGACAGGGAACACCTACGAGCAGTACTTC.

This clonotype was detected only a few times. CDR3 residues: CASSPDSVASYEQYF. DNA of the CDR3: TGTGCCAGCAGCCCCGATTCCGTGGCTTCCTACGAGCAGTACTTC. The chain is built from TRBV11-2 and TRBJ2-7; D gene uncertain. The CDR3 extends over 15 amino acids. Trimming removed 5 bases from V and 1 base from J, with 15 bases in between. CDR1 is SGHAT, CDR2 FQNNGV, per germline.

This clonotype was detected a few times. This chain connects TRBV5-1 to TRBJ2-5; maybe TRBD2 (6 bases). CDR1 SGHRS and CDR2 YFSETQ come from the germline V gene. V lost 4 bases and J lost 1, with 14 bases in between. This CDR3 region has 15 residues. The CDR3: CASSTQSGPQETQYF. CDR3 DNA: TGCGCCAGCAGCACCCAGAGCGGGCCCCAAGAGACCCAGTACTTC.

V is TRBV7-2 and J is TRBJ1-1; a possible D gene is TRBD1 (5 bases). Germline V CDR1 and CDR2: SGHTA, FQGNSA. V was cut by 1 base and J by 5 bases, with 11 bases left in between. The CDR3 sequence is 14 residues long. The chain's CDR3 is CASSLVTGETEAFF. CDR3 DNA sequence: TGTGCCAGCAGCTTAGTAACAGGCGAAACTGAAGCTTTCTTT.